This T cell receptor beta chain was captured by sequencing in a study of human T cells and chemical hapten exposure. TCRdb re-analysed the RACE reads in MiXCR, keeping a single row per CDR3 protein. Among 80,000 to 95,000 distinct CDR3 sequences listed, about 11% were seen once. Time point in this sample: patch test 1, 2 weeks after DPC sensitization. The treatment is: therapeutic diphenylcyclopropenone sensitization with weekly scalp DPC. Venepuncture was done earlier than the placement of each patch test. Trimming at V came to 5 bases and at J to 4 bases, leaving 9 bases not matched to a gene. From germline, CDR1 is SGHTA and CDR2 FQGNSA. This CDR3 is 15 amino acids long.

The clonotype was recovered from a woman aged 45-65 years with alopecia areata. Some clones in this sample may be carry-over from other donors' samples. This sequence joins TRBV7-2 and TRBJ2-3; 7 positions agree with TRBD2. The sequencing here drew on whole blood, taken in connection with sensitization to the hapten diphenylcyclopropenone (DPC). This chain's CDR3 is CASSTRTSRSDTQYF. CDR3 nucleotide sequence: TGTGCCAGCAGCACCCGGACTAGTAGGTCAGATACGCAGTATTTT.